This TCR beta chain was found in a study of T cells in narcolepsy. Turning to the study itself: Patients with NT1 or NT2 and healthy control donors were enrolled.

As to this clone: Its specificity is unknown. Within the sample, other DNA sequences also encode this same CDR3.

Notes on the study in general: Healthy controls reportedly lacked the autoreactive clonotypes serially found in patients' blood.

Here immunoSEQ multiplex PCR was the method, and the copy in TCRdb shows in-frame clones only, minus some. Counted here are 30,000 or so clones, 65% to 90% occurring once; the ten biggest clones make up about 1.1%. This CDR3 is 15 amino acids long. Per the germline V gene, CDR1 is LNHDA and CDR2 is SQIVND (reference sequence). V was trimmed by 1 base and J by 0 bases, leaving 7 bases between them. The sequenced material came from CD45RA- memory CD4+ T cells from PBMCs. The chain employs TRBV19 and TRBJ1-5; D is unresolved. The TCR sequence derives from a human donor with narcolepsy. The DNA of the CDR3 is TGTGCCAGTAGTATAGGGCAGAATAGCAATCAGCCCCAGCATTTT. This codes for CASSIGQNSNQPQHF.